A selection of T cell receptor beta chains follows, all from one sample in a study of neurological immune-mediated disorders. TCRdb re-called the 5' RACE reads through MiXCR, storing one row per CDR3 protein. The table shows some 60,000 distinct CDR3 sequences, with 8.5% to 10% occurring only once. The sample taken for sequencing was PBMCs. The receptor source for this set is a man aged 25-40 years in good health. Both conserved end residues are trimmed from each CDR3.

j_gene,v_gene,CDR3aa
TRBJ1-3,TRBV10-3,AIRPGQDVSGNTIY
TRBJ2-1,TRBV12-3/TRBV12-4,ASSLGRGTHNEQF
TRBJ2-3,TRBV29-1,SVERIRDFIGTDTQY
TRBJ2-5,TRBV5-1,ASSWGVGQETQY
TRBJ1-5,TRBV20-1,SASGGQGYNQPQH
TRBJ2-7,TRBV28,ASSRTGGSLEQY
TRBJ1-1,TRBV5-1,ASSPAGTDTEAF
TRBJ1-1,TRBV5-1,ASSLGGDNTEAF
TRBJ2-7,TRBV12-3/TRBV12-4,ASRGLWTGTYEQY
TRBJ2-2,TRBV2,ASSGTSGMAGELF
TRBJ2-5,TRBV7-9,ASSPRETQY
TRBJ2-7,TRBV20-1,SAHPRRQGAYEQY
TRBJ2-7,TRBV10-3,AISEGASYEQY
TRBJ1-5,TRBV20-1,SAHRENSNQPQH
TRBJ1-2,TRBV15,ATSRDPQNYGYT
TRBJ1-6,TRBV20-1,SARDELYSPLH
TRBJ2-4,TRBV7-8,ASSPEKGKNIQY
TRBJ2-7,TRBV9,ASSPPSGRWYEQY
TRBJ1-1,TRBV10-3,AITQGPSTEAF
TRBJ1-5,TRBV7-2,ASRKDRVGNQPQH
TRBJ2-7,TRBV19,ASSTSGLAGGYEQY
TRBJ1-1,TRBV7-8,ASSVDMNTEAF
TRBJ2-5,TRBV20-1,SARAGGPSETQY
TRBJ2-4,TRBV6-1,ASSELAKNIQY
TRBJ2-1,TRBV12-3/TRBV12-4,ASSPQRSSSYNEQF
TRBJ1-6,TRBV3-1,ASGATGVYSPLH
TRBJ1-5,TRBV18,ASSPGSLSFAPQH
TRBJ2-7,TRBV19,ASSIGDNPAEQY
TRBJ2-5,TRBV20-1,SARLRAGETQY
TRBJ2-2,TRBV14,ASSQDRWTGDRELF
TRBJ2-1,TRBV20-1,SPRDGI
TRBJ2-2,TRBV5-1,ASSFFTLQAETSSYGSSGELF
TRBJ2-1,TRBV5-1,ASSYTFSEQF
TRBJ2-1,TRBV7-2,ASSLGTSGRAGDYNEQF
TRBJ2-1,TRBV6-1,ASSGERGPYNEQF
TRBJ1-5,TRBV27,ASSLGQGWGQPQH
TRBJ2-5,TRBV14,ASGIGDSQETQY
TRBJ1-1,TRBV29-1,SAGGQGSRSAF
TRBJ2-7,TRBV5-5,ASSFDRGSYEQY
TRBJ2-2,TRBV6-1,ASSETSGSTGELF
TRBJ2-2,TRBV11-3,ASSLDGPGELF
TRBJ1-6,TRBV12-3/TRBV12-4,ASSRHGFANSPLH
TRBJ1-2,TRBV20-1,SARGQGVGGHGYT
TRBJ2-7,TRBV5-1,ASSFVGVEDEQY
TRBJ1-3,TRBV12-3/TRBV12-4,ATSDRVLGNTIY
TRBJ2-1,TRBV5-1,ASRSGSVDNEQF
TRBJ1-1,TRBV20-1,SAPDGMNTEAF
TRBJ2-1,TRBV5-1,ASSGGASGRSNEQF
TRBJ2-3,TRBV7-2,ASSSKTSGVTDTQY
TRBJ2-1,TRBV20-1,SALNPPSYNEQF
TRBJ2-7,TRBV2,ASPSGDEQY
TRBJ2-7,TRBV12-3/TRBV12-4,ASSFGNAYEQY
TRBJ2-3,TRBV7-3,ASSLSRGHTDTQY